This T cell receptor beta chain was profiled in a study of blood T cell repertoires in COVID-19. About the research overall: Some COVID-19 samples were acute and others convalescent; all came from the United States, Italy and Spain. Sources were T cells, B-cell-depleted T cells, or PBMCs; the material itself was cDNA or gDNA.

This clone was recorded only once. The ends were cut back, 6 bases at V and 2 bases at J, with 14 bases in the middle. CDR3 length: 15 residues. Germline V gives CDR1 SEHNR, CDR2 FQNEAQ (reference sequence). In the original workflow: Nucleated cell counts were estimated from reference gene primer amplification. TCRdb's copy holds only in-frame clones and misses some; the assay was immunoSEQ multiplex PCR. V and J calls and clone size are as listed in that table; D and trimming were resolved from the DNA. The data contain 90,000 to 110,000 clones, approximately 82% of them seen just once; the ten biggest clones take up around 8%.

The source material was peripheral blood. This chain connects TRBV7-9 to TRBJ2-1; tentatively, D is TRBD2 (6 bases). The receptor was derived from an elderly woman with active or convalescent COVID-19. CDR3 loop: CASSLGGTTYNEQFF. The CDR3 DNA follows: TGTGCCAGCAGTCTGGGGGGAACGACCTACAATGAGCAGTTCTTC.